These 24 T cell receptor beta chains were sequenced from one sample in a study of blood T cell repertoires in COVID-19. Data came from immunoSEQ multiplex PCR; TCRdb stores just in-frame clones and leaves some out. Of tens of thousands of clones in the sample, 80% to 90% were seen once. Sequencing was done on a sample of peripheral blood. The receptors stem from a human donor in a cohort sampled during active COVID-19.

The CDR3 nucleotides are TGTGCCAGCAGCGCCACTAGCGGGAGCTCCTACAATGAGCAGTTCTTC. Translated, it gives CASSATSGSSYNEQFF. J is TRBJ2-1 and V is TRBV7-3, with 11 bases lining up with TRBD2. The CDR3 has 16 residues. V lost 5 bases and J lost 0; bases outside the gene matches: 3. The germline CDR1 and CDR2 sequences are SGHTA and FQGTGA.

The chain is built from TRBV7-9 and TRBJ1-2, with D possibly being TRBD1 (6 bases). Germline CDR1 SEHNR, CDR2 FQNEAQ (reference sequence). The CDR3 is 16 amino acids. Trimming pared 5 bases from V and 6 bases from J, leaving 22 bases between. The CDR3 bases are TGTGCCAGCAGCGAAAGGGGGGGACCAGCTACAGATGGCTACACCTTC. This encodes CASSERGGPATDGYTF.

This chain connects TRBV28 to TRBJ1-1; D unclear. This CDR3 region has 15 residues. Germline V gene lookup returns CDR1 MDHEN and CDR2 SYDVKM. Deletions cut 5 bases from V and 0 bases from J, with 13 bases between. The CDR3: CASSRPLGVNTEAFF. CDR3 bases: TGTGCCAGCAGTCGCCCCCTCGGGGTGAACACTGAAGCTTTCTTT.

The J gene is TRBJ2-1, the V gene TRBV20-1; 8 positions agree with TRBD1. V gave up 3 bases and J gave up 6 bases; unmatched junction bases: 7. From germline, CDR1 is DFQATT and CDR2 SNEGSKA (reference sequence). The CDR3 consists of 14 residues. The CDR3 protein is CSASLAGQANEQFF. The CDR3 DNA reads TGCAGTGCTAGTCTTGCGGGACAGGCCAATGAGCAGTTCTTC.

This clone was seen only a few times. The chain couples TRBV10-3 to TRBJ2-7; D might be TRBD2 (5 bases). CDR3 length: 13 residues. CDR1 is ENHRY and CDR2 is SYGVKD in the germline V gene. The V end lost 3 bases, the J end lost 1 base, and 7 bases lay between the germline ends. The CDR3 region is CAISDEGSYEQYF. The CDR3 bases are TGTGCCATCAGTGATGAGGGTTCCTACGAGCAGTACTTC.

The chain couples TRBV19 to TRBJ2-3; a possible D gene is TRBD2 (6 bases). The CDR3 length is 16 residues. The V and J ends lost 2 bases and 4 bases respectively, with 16 bases between them. The germline CDR1 and CDR2 sequences are LNHDA and SQIVND (reference sequence). The CDR3 sequence: CASSIRRGWGADTQYF. The CDR3, as DNA: TGTGCCAGTAGTATACGGCGGGGCTGGGGAGCAGATACGCAGTATTTT.

The V gene is TRBV7-6, the J gene TRBJ1-6; TRBD1 agrees at 9 bases. The V gene end was trimmed by 3 bases and the J gene end by 7 bases; junction bases not matched to a gene: 22. The CDR3 is 21 residues long. Germline V gene lookup returns CDR1 SGHVS and CDR2 FNYEAQ. CDR3 region: CASSFAPLAGTGTQTNSPLHF. The CDR3 region has the DNA TGTGCCAGCAGCTTCGCCCCTTTAGCTGGGACAGGGACACAAACGAATTCACCCCTCCACTTT.

The V gene is TRBV9, the J gene TRBJ2-5, with 7 bases lining up with TRBD2. Germline CDR1 and CDR2: SGDLS and YYNGEE. This CDR3 is built from 14 residues. Unmatched junction bases numbered 7, after V lost 6 bases and J lost 2 bases. The CDR3 region has the DNA TGTGCCAGCACCCCGGGCGGGGGTCAAGAGACCCAGTACTTC. Its protein is CASTPGGGQETQYF.

The V gene is TRBV9, the J gene TRBJ2-7, with TRBD1 matching over 7 bases. Trimming cost V 3 bases and J 1 base; bases outside gene matches: 10. The germline V gene has CDR1 SGDLS and CDR2 YYNGEE. CDR3 size: 16 residues. The CDR3 reads CASSADREIASYEQYF. CDR3 bases: TGTGCCAGCAGCGCCGACAGGGAGATAGCTTCCTACGAGCAGTACTTC.

The CDR3 bases are TGTGCCAGCAGCTTTAATCCACCGGGCGAGCAGTACTTC. It yields the protein CASSFNPPGEQYF. This chain uses TRBV11-2 with TRBJ2-7; the D is unclear. The germline V gene encodes CDR1 SGHAT and CDR2 FQNNGV. CDR3 length equals 13 residues. Trimming left V 3 bases short and J 6 bases short, with 12 bases between.

A word on this clone: Other DNA sequences from this sample encode an identical CDR3 as well. The rearrangement uses TRBV6-5 and TRBJ1-1; D is unresolved. Germline V gene lookup returns CDR1 MNHEY and CDR2 SVGAGI. The CDR3 length is 14 residues. V was trimmed by 2 bases and J by 0 bases, leaving 7 bases between them. CDR3 sequence: CASSYGTLNTEAFF. Written as DNA, the CDR3 is TGTGCCAGCAGTTACGGCACCTTGAACACTGAAGCTTTCTTT.

The chain uses TRBV5-6 and TRBJ2-1; tentative D call: TRBD1 (5 bases). V gave up 1 base and J gave up 10 bases, with 9 bases separating them. CDR1 SGHDT and CDR2 YYEEEE come from the germline V gene. The CDR3 totals 12 residues. The CDR3 here is CASSLSGLEQFF. In DNA form, the CDR3 reads TGTGCCAGCAGCTTGTCAGGGCTAGAGCAGTTCTTC.

Turning to this clone: At the DNA level, this CDR3 is encoded by other sequences in the same sample as well. As DNA, the CDR3 is TGTGCCAGCAGTGAAGGAGGGGGCGGCGTGCAATTCTTC. Amino acid sequence: CASSEGGGGVQFF. V is TRBV2 and J is TRBJ2-1, with 7 bases lining up with TRBD1. CDR3 length equals 13 residues. Germline values: CDR1 SNHLY, CDR2 FYNNEI. Trimming took 1 base from V and 16 from J; bases not matched to a gene: 10. Full variable domain (missing parts from reference TRBV2 and TRBJ2-1): EPEVTQTPSHQVTQMGQEVILRCVPISNHLYFYWYRQILGQKVEFLVSFYNNEISEKSEIFDDQFSVERPDGSNFTLKIRSTKLEDSAMYFCASSEGGGGVQFFGPGTRLTVL.

The rearrangement uses TRBV6-5 and TRBJ1-2; D unclear. This CDR3 spans 16 amino acids. The germline CDR1 and CDR2 sequences are MNHEY and SVGAGI. Trimming shortened V by 4 bases and J by 4 bases, and 19 bases separated the two germline ends. The CDR3 protein is CASSFQPRTGFYGYTF. CDR3 nucleotides: TGTGCCAGCAGTTTCCAACCGCGGACGGGATTCTATGGCTACACCTTC.

J is TRBJ2-7 and V is TRBV5-1; 7 nucleotides line up with TRBD1. Germline V gives CDR1 SGHRS, CDR2 YFSETQ. The CDR3 runs to 14 residues. The V gene end was trimmed by 4 bases and the J gene end by 4 bases; junction bases not matched to a gene: 8. Written as DNA, the CDR3 is TGCGCCAGCAGCCTAGACAGGGATAGATACGAGCAGTACTTC. It translates to CASSLDRDRYEQYF. Full variable domain (outside the CDR3, taken from reference TRBV5-1 and TRBJ2-7): KAGVTQTPRYLIKTRGQQVTLSCSPISGHRSVSWYQQTPGQGLQFLFEYFSETQRNKGNFPGRFSGRQFSNSRSEMNVSTLELGDSALYLCASSLDRDRYEQYFGPGTRLTVT.

This sequence joins TRBV3-1 (or the pseudogene TRBV3-2) and TRBJ2-7; D gene ambiguous. The germline V gene has CDR1 LGHDT and CDR2 YNNKEL (reference sequence). CDR3 length: 12 residues. Trimming stripped 1 base from V and 4 bases from J, with 5 bases between. CDR3 sequence: CASSQAGYEQYF. In nucleotides, the CDR3 is TGTGCCAGCAGCCAAGCCGGGTACGAGCAGTACTTC.

The rearrangement links TRBV19 to TRBJ2-7; tentative D call: TRBD1 (6 bases). V gave up 3 bases and J gave up 6 bases, with 18 bases separating them. Germline V gives CDR1 LNHDA, CDR2 SQIVND (reference sequence). The CDR3 extends over 15 amino acids. CDR3 amino acids: CASSMKRQGTAEQYF. CDR3 in DNA: TGTGCCAGTAGTATGAAGAGGCAGGGGACCGCCGAGCAGTACTTC.

The chain combines TRBV3-1 (or the pseudogene TRBV3-2) with TRBJ1-2; 7 bases agree with TRBD1. CDR3 length: 13 amino acids. J was trimmed by 4 bases and V by 7 bases; bases with no gene match: 6. The germline gives CDR1 LGHDT, CDR2 YNNKEL (reference sequence). The CDR3 DNA follows: TGTGCCAGCACCCGGGGACAGCGCTATGGCTACACCTTC. Residues: CASTRGQRYGYTF.

This clone has just one count. The CDR3, as DNA: TGTGCCAGCAGCCCGGGGGGTCAGAACACCGGGGAGCTGTTTTTT. Translating gives CASSPGGQNTGELFF. The chain links TRBV5-4 to TRBJ2-2; 7 nucleotides agree with TRBD2. The CDR3 loop spans 15 amino acids. V shed 4 bases and J 1 base; nucleotides not matched to a gene: 4. Germline CDR1 SGHNT, CDR2 YYREEE (reference sequence). Full variable domain (outside the CDR3, taken from reference TRBV5-4 and TRBJ2-2): ETGVTQSPTHLIKTRGQQVTLRCSSQSGHNTVSWYQQALGQGPQFIFQYYREEENGRGNFPPRFSGLQFPNYSSELNVNALELDDSALYLCASSPGGQNTGELFFGEGSRLTVL.

This rearrangement joins TRBV21-1 to TRBJ2-7; TRBD2 is the table's D call, not checked against the DNA. TRBV21-1 is a pseudogene locus. CDR3 length: 17 amino acids. CDR3 DNA sequence: TGTGCCAGCAGCAAAGCGAGAAAGCACCCCCACTCCTACGAGCAGTACTTC. Its translation: CASSKARKHPHSYEQYF.

The CDR3 sequence: CASSVLSGGETQYF. The CDR3, as DNA: TGTGCCAGCAGTGTTTTGTCGGGGGGAGAGACCCAGTACTTC. The gene calls are TRBV25-1 and TRBJ2-5, with 7 bases fitting TRBD2. CDR3 length: 14 amino acids. The germline V gene has CDR1 MGHDK and CDR2 SYGVNS. V shed 4 bases and J 4 bases; nucleotides not matched to a gene: 6.

CDR3 protein: CASASPGGGNTEAFF. The DNA of the CDR3 is TGTGCCAGCGCTTCGCCGGGGGGAGGGAACACTGAAGCTTTCTTT. The chain uses TRBV27 and TRBJ1-1; D might be TRBD1 (5 bases). Germline V CDR1 and CDR2: MNHEY, SMNVEV (reference sequence). The CDR3 extends over 15 amino acids. V was pared by 8 bases and J by 1 base, with 17 bases between.

This clone was detected once. V usage is TRBV19 and J usage is TRBJ2-3; D ambiguous. Trimming pared 1 base from V and 2 bases from J, leaving 10 bases between. Germline V gene sequence: CDR1 LNHDA, CDR2 SQIVND (reference sequence). CDR3 length equals 15 residues. The DNA of the CDR3 is TGTGCCAGTAGTATAGGTGGCAGATACACAGATACGCAGTATTTT. It is translated as CASSIGGRYTDTQYF.

This clone was observed a handful of times. CDR3 loop: CASSLYSPLHF. In nucleotides, the CDR3 is TGTGCCAGCAGCTTATATTCACCCCTCCACTTT. J is TRBJ1-6 and V is TRBV2; D call uncertain. The CDR3 is made up of 11 amino acids. The germline V gene encodes CDR1 SNHLY and CDR2 FYNNEI. V was clipped by 6 bases and J by 8 bases, with 5 bases between them.